The clone carrying this T cell receptor (beta chain) was counted a few times. The record originates from a study of regulatory T cells in long-lasting Graves disease. Between the trimmed V and J ends, which lost 5 bases and 7 bases, there was a span of 9 bases. This CDR3 spans 11 amino acids. Germline V CDR1 and CDR2: SQVTM, ANQGSEA. Sample time point: newly diagnosed GD, antithyroid drugs for less than 3 months. After RNA was extracted from PBMCs, the TCR library was made from it. Investigators prepared the TCR beta libraries by applying iRepertoire HTBI primers and Arm-PCR of CDR3 regions. Each CDR3 protein gets one entry after TCRdb re-called the multiplex PCR reads with MiXCR. The table lists hundreds of thousands of distinct CDR3 sequences, around 15% of them singletons. The same specimen was also included in a second study, on T cells in Graves' hyperthyroidism and ophthalmopathy. That report adds: Graves' hyperthyroidism is called stable when ophthalmopathy does not progress within 18 months.

This chain joins TRBV29-1 and TRBJ2-4, with D possibly matching TRBD2 (6 bases). The material was peripheral blood mononuclear cells (PBMCs), obtained at new diagnosis, from a patient treated with antithyroid drugs. The source of this sequence is a woman aged 25 to 39 with Graves disease. The CDR3 DNA sequence: TGCAGCGTTCAACGGGGGAACATTCAGTACTTC. Translating it yields CSVQRGNIQYF.